Sequencing of this T cell receptor (beta chain) was carried out in a study of graft-versus-host responses after intestinal transplantation. Deletions cut 3 bases from V and 2 bases from J, with 9 bases between. The CDR3 sequence is 14 residues long. From germline, CDR1 is SGHAT and CDR2 FQNNGV. Profiling relied on immunoSEQ multiplex PCR, and the TCRdb table lists in-frame clones only, not all of them. The data contain 35,000 to 55,000 clones, around 93% of them seen just once; the ten biggest clones take up about 5.5%. This receptor was taken from a human patient who received an intestinal transplant, so some T cells may come from the graft donor. The starting material was PBMCs, obtained 786 days after a first intestinal transplant, on the day of a second. The chain uses TRBV11-2 and TRBJ2-3, with TRBD2 as a possible D gene (6 bases). The CDR3 DNA sequence: TGTGCCAGCAGCTTCGCGGGACTCACAGATACGCAGTATTTT. This sequence encodes CASSFAGLTDTQYF.